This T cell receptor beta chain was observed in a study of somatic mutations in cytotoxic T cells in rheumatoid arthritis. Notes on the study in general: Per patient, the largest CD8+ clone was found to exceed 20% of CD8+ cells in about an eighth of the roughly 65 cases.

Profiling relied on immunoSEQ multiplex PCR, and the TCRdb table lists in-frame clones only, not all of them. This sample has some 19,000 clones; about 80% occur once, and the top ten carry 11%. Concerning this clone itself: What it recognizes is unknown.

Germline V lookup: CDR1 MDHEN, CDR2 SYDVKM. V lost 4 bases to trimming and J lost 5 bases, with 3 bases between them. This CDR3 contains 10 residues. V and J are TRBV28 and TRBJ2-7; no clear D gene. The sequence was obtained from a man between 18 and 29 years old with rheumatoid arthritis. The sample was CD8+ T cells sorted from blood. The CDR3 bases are TGTGCCAGCAGTTACGACGAGCAGTACTTC. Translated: CASSYDEQYF.